The present entry profiles one T cell receptor (beta chain) with its context. The antigen is unknown. The data were taken from a study of T-cell memory formation after mild COVID-19. Using its own MiXCR run on the 5' RACE reads, TCRdb lists one record per CDR3 protein. This table holds 280,000 or so distinct CDR3 sequences, roughly 18% found once. The germline V gene encodes CDR1 LGHNA and CDR2 YSLEER. Trimming took 0 bases from V and 7 from J; bases not matched to a gene: 6. The CDR3 extends over 15 amino acids. Overall study results and limits: Pre-infection memory contained some responding clones, which suggested that cross-reactive memory had joined. Whereas later expanders leaned CD4+, clones contracting day 15 to 85 showed a balanced CD4/CD8 makeup. Second-wave clones peaking on day 37 lacked confirmed SARS-CoV-2 specificity.

The sequence was obtained from a man between 18 and 29 years old who had mild COVID-19 (a few samples of this study predate the infection). Cell type and time point are not known. The chain has TRBV4-3 and TRBJ1-5, with 7 bases matching TRBD1. The sample was PBMCs or a T cell subset sorted from them (not recorded which). The CDR3 region has the DNA TGCGCCAGCAGCCAAGATCACAGGGGAGGACAGCCCCAGCATTTT. Translating it yields CASSQDHRGGQPQHF.